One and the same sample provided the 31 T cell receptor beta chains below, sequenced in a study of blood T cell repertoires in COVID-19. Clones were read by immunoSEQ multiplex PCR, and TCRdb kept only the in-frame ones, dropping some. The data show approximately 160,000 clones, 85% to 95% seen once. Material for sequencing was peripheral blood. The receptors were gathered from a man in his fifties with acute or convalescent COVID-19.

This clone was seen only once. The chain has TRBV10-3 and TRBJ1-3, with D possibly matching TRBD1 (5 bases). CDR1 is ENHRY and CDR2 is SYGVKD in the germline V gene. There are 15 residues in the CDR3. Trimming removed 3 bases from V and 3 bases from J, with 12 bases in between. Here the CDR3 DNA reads TGTGCCATCAGTGACCCCGGAGGGGTTGGAAACACCATATATTTT. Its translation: CAISDPGGVGNTIYF.

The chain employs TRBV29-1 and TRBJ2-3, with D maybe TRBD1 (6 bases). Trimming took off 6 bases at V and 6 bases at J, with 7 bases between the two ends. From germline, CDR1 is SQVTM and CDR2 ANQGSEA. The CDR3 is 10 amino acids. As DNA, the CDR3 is TGCAGCGTAAGGGGGGATACGCAGTATTTT. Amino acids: CSVRGDTQYF.

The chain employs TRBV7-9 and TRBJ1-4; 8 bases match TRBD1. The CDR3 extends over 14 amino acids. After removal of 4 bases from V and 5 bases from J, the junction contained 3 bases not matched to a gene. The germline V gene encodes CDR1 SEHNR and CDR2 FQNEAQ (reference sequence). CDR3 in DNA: TGTGCCAGCAGCTCGAGACAGGGGAATGAAAAACTGTTTTTT. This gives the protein CASSSRQGNEKLFF.

The CDR3 protein is CASSSGQGINEKLFF. CDR3 in DNA: TGTGCCAGCAGTTCCGGACAGGGGATTAATGAAAAACTGTTTTTT. The chain links TRBV6-5 to TRBJ1-4, with 9 bases aligning to TRBD1. Germline V gene sequence: CDR1 MNHEY, CDR2 SVGAGI. Losses at the gene ends were 4 bases for V and 4 bases for J; bases not matched to a gene: 4. The CDR3 is 15 residues long.

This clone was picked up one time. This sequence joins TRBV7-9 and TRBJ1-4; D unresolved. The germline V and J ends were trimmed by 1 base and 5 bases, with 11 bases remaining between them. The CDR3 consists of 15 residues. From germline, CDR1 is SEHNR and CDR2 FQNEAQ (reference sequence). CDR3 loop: CASSLVHFRNEKLFF. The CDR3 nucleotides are TGTGCCAGCAGCTTAGTTCATTTTCGGAATGAAAAACTGTTTTTT.

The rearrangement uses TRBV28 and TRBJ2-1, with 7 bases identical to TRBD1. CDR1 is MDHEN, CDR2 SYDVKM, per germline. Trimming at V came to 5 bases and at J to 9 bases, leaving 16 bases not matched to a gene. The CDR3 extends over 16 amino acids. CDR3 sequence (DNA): TGTGCCAGCAGTATCACAGGGGCCCGAAGGTATGGTGAGCAGTTCTTC. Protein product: CASSITGARRYGEQFF.

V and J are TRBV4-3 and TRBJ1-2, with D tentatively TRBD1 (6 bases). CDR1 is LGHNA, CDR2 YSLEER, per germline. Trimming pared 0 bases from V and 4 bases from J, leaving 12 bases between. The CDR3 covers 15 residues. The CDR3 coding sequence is TGCGCCAGCAGCCAAGATCCCACGACAGGCTATGGCTACACCTTC. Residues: CASSQDPTTGYGYTF.

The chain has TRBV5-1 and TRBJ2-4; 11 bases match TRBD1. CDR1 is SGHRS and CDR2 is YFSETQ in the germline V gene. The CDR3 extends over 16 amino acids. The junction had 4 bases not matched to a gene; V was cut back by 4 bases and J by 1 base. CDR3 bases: TGCGCCAGCAGCGCGGGGGACAGGGGGGCCAAAAACATTCAGTACTTC. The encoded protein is CASSAGDRGAKNIQYF.

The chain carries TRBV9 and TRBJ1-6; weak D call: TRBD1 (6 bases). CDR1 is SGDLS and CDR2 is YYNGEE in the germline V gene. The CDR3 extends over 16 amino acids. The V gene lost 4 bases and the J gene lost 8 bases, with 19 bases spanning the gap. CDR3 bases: TGTGCCAGCAGCTTAACTCTCAGGGGTGTTCATTCACCCCTCCACTTT. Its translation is CASSLTLRGVHSPLHF.

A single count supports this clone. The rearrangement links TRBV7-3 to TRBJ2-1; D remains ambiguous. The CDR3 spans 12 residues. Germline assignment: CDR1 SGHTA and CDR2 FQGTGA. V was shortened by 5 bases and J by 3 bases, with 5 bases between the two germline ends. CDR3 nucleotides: TGTGCCAGCAGCCTAGTCTACAATGAGCAGTTCTTC. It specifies CASSLVYNEQFF.

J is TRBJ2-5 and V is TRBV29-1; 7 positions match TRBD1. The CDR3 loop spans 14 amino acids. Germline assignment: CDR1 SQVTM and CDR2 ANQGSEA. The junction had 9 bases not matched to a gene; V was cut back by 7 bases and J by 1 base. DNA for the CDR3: TGCAGCGCCCGGCTTGGGACAGCCCAAGAGACCCAGTACTTC. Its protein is CSARLGTAQETQYF.

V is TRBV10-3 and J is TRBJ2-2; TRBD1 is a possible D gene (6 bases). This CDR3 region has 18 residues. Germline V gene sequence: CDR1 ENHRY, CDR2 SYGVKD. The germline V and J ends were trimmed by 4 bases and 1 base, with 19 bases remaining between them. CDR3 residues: CAISGGSGQGKNTGELFF. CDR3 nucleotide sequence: TGTGCCATCAGTGGCGGTTCTGGGCAGGGGAAGAACACCGGGGAGCTGTTTTTT.

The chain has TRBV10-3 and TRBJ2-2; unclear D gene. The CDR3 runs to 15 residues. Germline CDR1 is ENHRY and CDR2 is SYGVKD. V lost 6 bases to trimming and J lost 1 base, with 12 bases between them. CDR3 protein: CAIRRNPKNTGELFF. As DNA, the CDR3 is TGTGCCATCAGGAGAAACCCGAAGAACACCGGGGAGCTGTTTTTT.

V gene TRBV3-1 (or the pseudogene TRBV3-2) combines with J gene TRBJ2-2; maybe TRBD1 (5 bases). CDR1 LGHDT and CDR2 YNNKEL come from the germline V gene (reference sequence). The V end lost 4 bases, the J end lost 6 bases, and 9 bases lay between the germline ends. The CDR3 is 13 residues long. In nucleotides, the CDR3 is TGTGCCAGCAGCCGCCTAGGGGCCGGGGAGCTGTTTTTT. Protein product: CASSRLGAGELFF.

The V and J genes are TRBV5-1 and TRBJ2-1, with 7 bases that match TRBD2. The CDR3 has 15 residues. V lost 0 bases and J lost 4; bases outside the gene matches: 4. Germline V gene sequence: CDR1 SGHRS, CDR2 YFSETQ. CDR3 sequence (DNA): TGCGCCAGCAGCTTGGGACCTAGCGGTTACAATGAGCAGTTCTTC. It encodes CASSLGPSGYNEQFF.

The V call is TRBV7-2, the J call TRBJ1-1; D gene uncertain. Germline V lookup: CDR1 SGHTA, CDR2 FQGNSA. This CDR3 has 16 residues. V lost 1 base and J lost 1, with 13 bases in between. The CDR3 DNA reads TGTGCCAGCAGCTTAGTAATCGGGGTATCGAACACTGAAGCTTTCTTT. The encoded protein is CASSLVIGVSNTEAFF.

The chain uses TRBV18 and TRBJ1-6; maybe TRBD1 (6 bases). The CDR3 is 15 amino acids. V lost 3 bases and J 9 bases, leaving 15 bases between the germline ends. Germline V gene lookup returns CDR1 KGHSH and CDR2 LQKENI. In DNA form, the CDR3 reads TGTGCCAGCTCACCTCGCCGGGACAAGGGTTCACCCCTCCACTTT. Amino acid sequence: CASSPRRDKGSPLHF. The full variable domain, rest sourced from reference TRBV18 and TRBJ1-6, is NAGVMQNPRHLVRRRGQEARLRCSPMKGHSHVYWYRQLPEEGLKFMVYLQKENIIDESGMPKERFSAEFPKEGPSILRIQQVVRGDSAAYFCASSPRRDKGSPLHFGNGTRLTVT.

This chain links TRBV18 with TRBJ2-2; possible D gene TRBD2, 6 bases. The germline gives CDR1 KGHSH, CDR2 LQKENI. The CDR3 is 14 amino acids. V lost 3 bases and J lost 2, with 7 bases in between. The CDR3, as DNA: TGTGCCAGCTCACCGGGGACTAACACCGGGGAGCTGTTTTTT. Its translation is CASSPGTNTGELFF.

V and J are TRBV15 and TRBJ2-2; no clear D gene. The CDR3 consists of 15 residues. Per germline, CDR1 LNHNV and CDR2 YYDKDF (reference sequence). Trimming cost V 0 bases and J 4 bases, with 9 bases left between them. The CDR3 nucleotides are TGTGCCACCAGCAGAGATTCGCCGGGCACCGGGGAGCTGTTTTTT. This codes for CATSRDSPGTGELFF.

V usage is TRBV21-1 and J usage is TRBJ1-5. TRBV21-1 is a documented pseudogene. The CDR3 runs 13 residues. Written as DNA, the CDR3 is TGTGCCAGCAGGGGAGGAAGCAATCAGCCCCAGCATTTT. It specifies CASRGGSNQPQHF.

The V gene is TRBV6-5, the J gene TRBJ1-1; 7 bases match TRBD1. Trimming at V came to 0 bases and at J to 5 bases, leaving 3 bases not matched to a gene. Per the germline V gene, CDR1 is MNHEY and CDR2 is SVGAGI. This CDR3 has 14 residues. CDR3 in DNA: TGTGCCAGCAGTTACTCGACAGGGCGGACTGAAGCTTTCTTT. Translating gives CASSYSTGRTEAFF.

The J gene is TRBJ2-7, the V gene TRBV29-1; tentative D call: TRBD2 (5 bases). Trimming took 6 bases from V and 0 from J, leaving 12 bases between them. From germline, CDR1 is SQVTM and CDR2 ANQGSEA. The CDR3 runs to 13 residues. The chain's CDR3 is CSVQTGNSYEQYF. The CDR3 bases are TGCAGCGTCCAGACCGGGAACTCCTACGAGCAGTACTTC.

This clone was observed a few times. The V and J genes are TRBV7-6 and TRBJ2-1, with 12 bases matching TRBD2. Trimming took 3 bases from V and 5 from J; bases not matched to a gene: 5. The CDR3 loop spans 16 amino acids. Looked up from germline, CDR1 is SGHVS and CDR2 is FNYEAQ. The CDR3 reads CASSLRTSGTHNEQFF. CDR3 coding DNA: TGTGCCAGCAGCTTGAGGACTAGCGGGACCCACAATGAGCAGTTCTTC.

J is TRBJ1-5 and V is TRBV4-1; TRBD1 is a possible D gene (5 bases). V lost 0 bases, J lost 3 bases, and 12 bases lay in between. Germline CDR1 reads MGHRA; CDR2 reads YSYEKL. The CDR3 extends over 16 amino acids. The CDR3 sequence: CASSQDQGRINQPQHF. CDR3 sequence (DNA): TGCGCCAGCAGCCAAGATCAGGGTCGGATCAATCAGCCCCAGCATTTT.

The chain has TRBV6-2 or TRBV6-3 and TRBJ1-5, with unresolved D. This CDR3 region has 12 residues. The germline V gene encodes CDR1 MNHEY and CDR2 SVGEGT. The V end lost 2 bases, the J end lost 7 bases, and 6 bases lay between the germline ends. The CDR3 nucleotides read TGTGCCAGCAGTTACCCCCTGCAGCCCCAGCATTTT. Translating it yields CASSYPLQPQHF.

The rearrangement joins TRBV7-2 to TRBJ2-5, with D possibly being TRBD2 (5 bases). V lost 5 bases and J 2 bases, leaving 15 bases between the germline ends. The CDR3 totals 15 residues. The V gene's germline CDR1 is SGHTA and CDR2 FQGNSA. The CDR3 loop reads CASSPQARGQETQYF. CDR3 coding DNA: TGTGCCAGCAGCCCCCAGGCCCGGGGACAAGAGACCCAGTACTTC.

The DNA of the CDR3 is TGCGCCAGCAGCAAAAAACAGGGTTACACTGAAGCTTTCTTT. It encodes CASSKKQGYTEAFF. The rearrangement uses TRBV5-1 and TRBJ1-1; tentative D call: TRBD1 (6 bases). Per germline, CDR1 SGHRS and CDR2 YFSETQ. The CDR3 length is 14 residues. V gave up 4 bases and J gave up 3 bases, with 13 bases separating them.

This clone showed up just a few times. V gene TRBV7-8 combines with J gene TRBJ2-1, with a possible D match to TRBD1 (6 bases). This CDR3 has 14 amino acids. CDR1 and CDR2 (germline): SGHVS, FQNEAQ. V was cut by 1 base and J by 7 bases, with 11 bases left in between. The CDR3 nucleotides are TGTGCCAGCAGCTTAGGGACAGTGCGAAATGAGCAGTTCTTC. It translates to CASSLGTVRNEQFF.

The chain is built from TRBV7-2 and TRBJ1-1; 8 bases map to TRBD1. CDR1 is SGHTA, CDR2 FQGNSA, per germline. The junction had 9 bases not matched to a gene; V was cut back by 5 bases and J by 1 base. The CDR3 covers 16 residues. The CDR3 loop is CASSPSQGGKNTEAFF. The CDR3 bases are TGTGCCAGCAGCCCTTCACAGGGGGGAAAGAACACTGAAGCTTTCTTT.

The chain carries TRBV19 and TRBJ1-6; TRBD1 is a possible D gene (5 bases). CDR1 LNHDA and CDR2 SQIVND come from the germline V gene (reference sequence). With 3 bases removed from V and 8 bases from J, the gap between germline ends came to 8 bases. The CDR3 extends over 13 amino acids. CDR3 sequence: CASSMGGDSPLHF. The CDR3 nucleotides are TGTGCCAGTAGTATGGGGGGGGATTCACCCCTCCACTTT.

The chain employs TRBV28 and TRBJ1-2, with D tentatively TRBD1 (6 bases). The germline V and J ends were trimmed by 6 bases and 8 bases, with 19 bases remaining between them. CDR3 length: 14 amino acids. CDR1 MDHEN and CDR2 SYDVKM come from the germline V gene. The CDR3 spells CASSPPMGARGYTF. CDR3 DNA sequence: TGTGCCAGCAGCCCCCCAATGGGGGCGCGAGGCTACACCTTC.